The 18 T cell receptor beta chains reported below all come from one sample, sequenced in a study of cytomegalovirus exposure and HLA in healthy donors. PCR was performed using 60 Vbeta and 13 Jbeta primers. Assay: immunoSEQ multiplex PCR; the TCRdb copy retains only in-frame clones and omits some. This table has around 150,000 clones, roughly 78% appearing once. Specimen: PBMCs. The receptors here all came from a man aged 40-49 years in good health and CMV-seropositive.

The chain combines TRBV27 with TRBJ2-7, with 10 bases lining up with TRBD2. J gave up 0 bases and V 3 bases, and 5 bases lay outside the gene matches. The CDR3 has 16 residues. The V gene's germline CDR1 is MNHEY and CDR2 SMNVEV (reference sequence). CDR3 sequence reads: CASSFASGSGSYEQYF. The CDR3 nucleotides read TGTGCCAGCAGTTTTGCTAGCGGGAGCGGCTCCTACGAGCAGTACTTC.

This clone was counted ten times or more. The CDR3 loop is CASSLGSGVSGYTF. Written as DNA, the CDR3 is TGCGCCAGCAGCTTGGGATCAGGGGTAAGCGGCTACACCTTC. This chain uses TRBV5-1 with TRBJ1-2; possibly TRBD1 for D (6 bases). CDR1 and CDR2 (germline): SGHRS, YFSETQ. This CDR3 region has 14 residues. V was pared by 0 bases and J by 8 bases, with 14 bases between.

There are a few counts of this clone. The chain links TRBV7-2 to TRBJ2-1; 13 bases match TRBD2. Germline trimming cut 1 base from V and 4 bases from J; bases unmatched to any gene: 7. The germline CDR1 and CDR2 sequences are SGHTA and FQGNSA. The CDR3 consists of 18 residues. The CDR3 DNA follows: TGTGCCAGCAGCTTAGTAGGGGTGACTAGCGGGAGGTACAATGAGCAGTTCTTC. Its translation is CASSLVGVTSGRYNEQFF.

This clone was recorded a few times. The V call is TRBV2, the J call TRBJ2-7; 7 bases line up with TRBD1. There are 17 residues in the CDR3. Germline V gives CDR1 SNHLY, CDR2 FYNNEI. Trimming cost V 6 bases and J 1 base; bases outside gene matches: 15. CDR3 coding DNA: TGTGCCAGCAGAATCCGGGACAGAGGTCTCGCATCCTACGAGCAGTACTTC. Translated: CASRIRDRGLASYEQYF.

This clone was detected only once. This rearrangement joins TRBV5-4 to TRBJ1-1, with TRBD1 as a possible D gene (6 bases). CDR3 length equals 17 residues. CDR1 is SGHNT, CDR2 YYREEE, per germline (reference sequence). Trimming took off 5 bases at V and 0 bases at J, with 20 bases between the two ends. This CDR3 reads CASRVHQGQEMNTEAFF. The DNA for the CDR3 is TGTGCCAGCAGGGTCCACCAGGGACAAGAAATGAACACTGAAGCTTTCTTT. The variable domain in full, with the rest retrieved from reference TRBV5-4 and TRBJ1-1, is ETGVTQSPTHLIKTRGQQVTLRCSSQSGHNTVSWYQQALGQGPQFIFQYYREEENGRGNFPPRFSGLQFPNYSSELNVNALELDDSALYLCASRVHQGQEMNTEAFFGQGTRLTVV.

This CDR3 is CASSESTWGQGSTDTQYF. The CDR3 region has the DNA TGCGCCAGCAGTGAGTCGACTTGGGGACAGGGGAGCACAGATACGCAGTATTTT. The chain couples TRBV10-1 to TRBJ2-3; 10 bases map to TRBD1. After removal of 0 bases from V and 0 bases from J, the junction contained 6 bases not matched to a gene. The germline CDR1 and CDR2 sequences are WNHNN and SYGVQD (reference sequence). This CDR3 contains 18 residues.

This clone was detected ten times or more. The chain has TRBV6-1 and TRBJ2-2; 8 bases fit TRBD2. This CDR3 spans 15 amino acids. J was trimmed by 6 bases and V by 2 bases; bases with no gene match: 5. CDR1 is MNHNS, CDR2 SASEGT, per germline. CDR3: CASSEPGLGAGELFF. CDR3 nucleotides: TGTGCCAGCAGTGAACCGGGACTAGGGGCCGGGGAGCTGTTTTTT.

This clone was observed a few times. The chain has TRBV5-1 and TRBJ2-5; D is unresolved. Germline V gene lookup returns CDR1 SGHRS and CDR2 YFSETQ. Trimming removed 2 bases at V and 4 bases at J, with 3 bases between. The CDR3 runs to 11 residues. The CDR3 DNA is TGCGCCAGCAGCTTCGGAGAGACCCAGTACTTC. Its protein is CASSFGETQYF.

On this clone: Other DNA sequences from this sample encode an identical CDR3 as well. The chain has TRBV6-1 and TRBJ2-7; TRBD2 matches at 8 bases. This CDR3 is built from 15 residues. The trim removed 7 bases at V and 6 bases at J, leaving 14 bases unmatched. Per the germline V gene, CDR1 is MNHNS and CDR2 is SASEGT. In DNA form, the CDR3 reads TGTGCCAGCACCCTATCGACGGGAGGGTTCGGCGAGCAGTACTTC. Its protein product is CASTLSTGGFGEQYF.

The rearrangement links TRBV6-5 to TRBJ1-5, with a possible D match to TRBD1 (6 bases). This CDR3 comprises 15 residues. Per the germline V gene, CDR1 is MNHEY and CDR2 is SVGAGI. Trimming removed 2 bases from V and 2 bases from J, with 10 bases in between. The CDR3 region has the DNA TGTGCCAGCAGTTACGGGGGGGCCGGCAATCAGCCCCAGCATTTT. This codes for CASSYGGAGNQPQHF.

Of note for this clone: At one boundary the junction diverges from the germline segment, which might be a read error. In the same sample, other DNA sequences code for this CDR3. The V and J genes are TRBV2 and TRBJ2-3, with 11 nucleotides matching TRBD1. Germline V gene sequence: CDR1 SNHLY, CDR2 FYNNEI. The CDR3 runs 15 residues. The CDR3 sequence is CASSESGQGADTQYF. CDR3 coding DNA: TGTGCCAGCAGTGAATCCGGACAGGGGGCAGACACGCAGTATTTT.

The J gene is TRBJ2-3, the V gene TRBV5-1; 11 nucleotides agree with TRBD2. The CDR3 runs 16 residues. CDR1 and CDR2 (germline): SGHRS, YFSETQ. With V trimmed by 4 bases and J by 2 bases, 6 bases remained unmatched. CDR3 bases: TGCGCCAGCAGCCCGGGACTAGCGGACTTCACAGATACGCAGTATTTT. Its translation: CASSPGLADFTDTQYF. Combining the CDR3 with reference TRBV5-1 and TRBJ2-3 gives the whole variable domain KAGVTQTPRYLIKTRGQQVTLSCSPISGHRSVSWYQQTPGQGLQFLFEYFSETQRNKGNFPGRFSGRQFSNSRSEMNVSTLELGDSALYLCASSPGLADFTDTQYFGPGTRLTVL.

The chain links TRBV6-6 to TRBJ1-6; possible D gene TRBD1, 6 bases. This CDR3 has 14 residues. The germline V gene has CDR1 MNHNY and CDR2 SVGAGI (reference sequence). Trimming cost V 4 bases and J 5 bases, with 9 bases left between them. The CDR3 sequence: CASSSGADNSPLHF. The CDR3 DNA follows: TGTGCCAGCAGTTCAGGGGCTGATAATTCACCCCTCCACTTT.

This rearrangement joins TRBV6-1 to TRBJ2-7, with D possibly matching TRBD1 (5 bases). The CDR3 runs 16 residues. CDR1 is MNHNS, CDR2 SASEGT, per germline. V gave up 2 bases and J gave up 0 bases, with 14 bases separating them. As DNA, the CDR3 is TGTGCCAGCAGTGAATCCCGACAGTTAATCTCCTACGAGCAGTACTTC. As protein: CASSESRQLISYEQYF.

V gene TRBV5-8 combines with J gene TRBJ2-1; TRBD2 matches at 9 bases. The CDR3 is 17 residues long. V gave up 0 bases and J gave up 9 bases; unmatched junction bases: 13. Germline CDR1 reads SGHTS; CDR2 reads YDEGEE. The CDR3 spells CASSLELMVAGAGEQFF. In nucleotides, the CDR3 is TGTGCCAGCAGCTTGGAACTTATGGTAGCGGGAGCTGGTGAGCAGTTCTTC.

The chain combines TRBV5-1 with TRBJ2-5; D possibly corresponds to TRBD2 (5 bases). Germline V gives CDR1 SGHRS, CDR2 YFSETQ. The V end was cut by 0 bases, the J end by 5 bases, with 17 bases between. The CDR3 totals 16 residues. The CDR3 here is CASSLVGVDFSETQYF. CDR3 nucleotide sequence: TGCGCCAGCAGCTTGGTCGGGGTGGATTTCTCCGAGACCCAGTACTTC.

The chain uses TRBV19 and TRBJ2-1; tentative D call: TRBD2 (5 bases). The CDR3 has 14 amino acids. CDR1 LNHDA and CDR2 SQIVND come from the germline V gene (reference sequence). The V and J ends lost 3 bases and 3 bases respectively, with 9 bases between them. CDR3 protein: CASSIWENYNEQFF. The DNA for the CDR3 is TGTGCCAGTAGTATTTGGGAGAACTACAATGAGCAGTTCTTC.

The J gene is TRBJ2-3, the V gene TRBV7-9; 9 positions match TRBD2. The CDR3 runs 14 residues. The V and J ends lost 7 bases and 5 bases, in that order; junction bases with no gene match: 7. Germline V gene lookup returns CDR1 SEHNR and CDR2 FQNEAQ (reference sequence). Written as DNA, the CDR3 is TGTGCCAGCACCCCCCGCGGGAGGGTAGATACGCAGTATTTT. This sequence encodes CASTPRGRVDTQYF.